Below are 3 T cell receptor beta chains sequenced from a single sample in a study of blood T cell repertoires in COVID-19. The protocol was immunoSEQ multiplex PCR, while the TCRdb copy is restricted to in-frame clones and leaves out a portion. The sample carries 250,000 to 350,000 clones, 80% to 90% recorded once. Sequencing used PBMCs or T cells enriched from blood (not recorded which). The source is a woman in her thirties who had recovered from COVID-19.

V gene TRBV3-1 (or the pseudogene TRBV3-2) combines with J gene TRBJ1-6; no clear D. Trimming removed 1 base at V and 0 bases at J, with 16 bases between. The CDR3 contains 19 residues. Germline V gene data show CDR1 as LGHDT and CDR2 as YNNKEL (reference sequence). CDR3 nucleotides: TGTGCCAGCAGCCAAGGAAGACCGGAGGGTAGCTCCTATAATTCACCCCTCCACTTT. Translating it yields CASSQGRPEGSSYNSPLHF.

This clone was counted between two and nine times. This sequence joins TRBV19 and TRBJ2-5; 7 nucleotides agree with TRBD1. The CDR3 extends over 15 amino acids. The V gene end was trimmed by 4 bases and the J gene end by 0 bases; junction bases not matched to a gene: 5. Germline assignment: CDR1 LNHDA and CDR2 SQIVND (reference sequence). The CDR3 loop reads CASSSVGQYQETQYF. CDR3 coding DNA: TGTGCCAGTAGTAGCGTGGGACAGTACCAAGAGACCCAGTACTTC.

The chain uses TRBV3-1 (or the pseudogene TRBV3-2) and TRBJ1-2, with 8 bases identical to TRBD1. The CDR3 totals 16 residues. The germline V gene encodes CDR1 LGHDT and CDR2 YNNKEL (reference sequence). The J segment lost 0 bases and the V segment lost 4 bases, leaving 7 bases of the junction unmatched. CDR3 nucleotide sequence: TGTGCCAGCAGCCCCACTGACAGGGGAGCTAACTATGGCTACACCTTC. Translation gives CASSPTDRGANYGYTF.